These T cell receptor beta chains were read from a single sample in a study of blood T cell repertoires in COVID-19. Repertoires were generated with immunoSEQ multiplex PCR, while TCRdb's copy carries only in-frame clones and drops some. The sample has hundreds of thousands of clones; 90% are singletons. Source material: PBMCs or T cells enriched from blood (not recorded which). All receptors derive from a man aged 55 to 69 who had recovered from COVID-19. Each CDR3 is given with its conserved first and last residue. The D gene is left open where the match is weak. Clone sizes are given selectively: once, few, many, or a class where the clone is expanded.

>-|TRBV9|-|TRBJ2-1
TGTGCCAGCAGCGTATTGGGCAACGATGAGCAGTTCTTC
CASSVLGNDEQFF
>-|TRBV9|-|TRBJ1-5
TGTGCCAGCGGGCCCGGGGGAGGGTCCAATCAGCCCCAGCATTTT
CASGPGGGSNQPQHF
>-|TRBV4-1|TRBD2|TRBJ2-1
TGCGCCAGCAGCCAAGATGGACCAGCGGGATCCCCCGAGCAGTTCTTC
CASSQDGPAGSPEQFF
>once|TRBV18|-|TRBJ2-3
TGTGCCAGCTCACCCCTAGCAGGGGCAGAACTCTTAGATACGCAGTATTTT
CASSPLAGAELLDTQYF
>once|TRBV9|-|TRBJ2-4
TGTGCCAGCAGCTCCCCCCCCGGGGGTAAAAACATTCAGTACTTC
CASSSPPGGKNIQYF
>-|TRBV5-1|TRBD1|TRBJ2-2
TGCGCCAGCAGCCTTGGTGGAGCTTGGGGACAGACCAACACCGGGGAGCTGTTTTTT
CASSLGGAWGQTNTGELFF
>-|TRBV10-3|TRBD1|TRBJ2-7
TGTGCCATCAGTGGGAAAAAGCATGGGACAGCTTCCTACGAGCAGTACTTC
CAISGKKHGTASYEQYF
>-|TRBV5-4|-|TRBJ1-4
TGTGCCAGCAGGACTGATGGATCGACTAATGAAAAACTGTTTTTT
CASRTDGSTNEKLFF
>-|TRBV12-5|-|TRBJ1-1
TGTGCTAGTGGCCCCCACCTGGACAGTGAAGCTTTCTTT
CASGPHLDSEAFF
>-|TRBV7-2|TRBD2|TRBJ2-3
TGTGCCAGCAGCTTAAGCGGGGTCGAGGATACGCAGTATTTT
CASSLSGVEDTQYF
>-|TRBV11-2|TRBD1|TRBJ1-2
TGTGCCAGCAAACCCGGGACCTGGGGACAGGGTACGCGAGGCTACACCTTC
CASKPGTWGQGTRGYTF
>-|TRBV18|TRBD1|TRBJ2-3
TGTGCCAGCTCACCGGGGACAGCAAACACAGATACGCAGTATTTT
CASSPGTANTDTQYF
>-|TRBV7-9|-|TRBJ1-2
TGTGCCAGCAGCTCCTACGGGTCAGCCTATGGCTACACCTTC
CASSSYGSAYGYTF
>-|TRBV6-6|-|TRBJ2-2
TGTGCCAGCAGGGGACAAACGAACACCGGGGAGCTGTTTTTT
CASRGQTNTGELFF
>-|TRBV4-2|TRBD1|TRBJ1-5
TGTGCCAGCAGAGGGACAGGCAATCAGCCCCAGCATTTT
CASRGTGNQPQHF
>-|TRBV30|-|TRBJ1-2
TGTGCCTGGGGACAGCGCTATGGCTACACCTTC
CAWGQRYGYTF
>-|TRBV7-9|-|TRBJ1-1
TGTGCCAGCAGCGACACATACACTGAAGCTTTCTTT
CASSDTYTEAFF
>-|TRBV4-1|-|TRBJ1-3
TGCGCCAGCAGCCAAGTACTCGGCTCTGGAAACACCATATATTTT
CASSQVLGSGNTIYF
>-|TRBV27|-|TRBJ1-6
TGTGCCAGCAGAAAAGGACCGGGGAATAATTCACCCCTCCACTTT
CASRKGPGNNSPLHF
>-|TRBV5-8|-|TRBJ2-7
TGTGCCAGCAGCTTGCGGGTGGCCTACGAGCAGTACTTC
CASSLRVAYEQYF
>-|TRBV30|-|TRBJ2-2
TGTGCCTGGAATAGCCAACCGGGCACCGGGGAGCTGTTTTTT
CAWNSQPGTGELFF
>-|TRBV11-2|-|TRBJ2-7
TGTGCCAGCAGCTTAGGTACAGGGCTCTACGAGCAGTACTTC
CASSLGTGLYEQYF
>-|TRBV11-2|-|TRBJ1-4
TGTGCCAGCAGCTTACATGGAGTTAATGAAAAACTGTTTTTT
CASSLHGVNEKLFF
>-|TRBV5-1|-|TRBJ1-1
TGCGCCAGCAGCTCAAAACAGGGACTGAACACTGAAGCTTTCTTT
CASSSKQGLNTEAFF
>-|TRBV5-6|-|TRBJ1-1
TGTGCCAGCAGCTTGGTAGGCGGCTTGAACACTGAAGCTTTCTTT
CASSLVGGLNTEAFF
>once|TRBV10-2|-|TRBJ1-2
TGCGCCAGCAAGATTCAGGGTGACGGCTACACCTTC
CASKIQGDGYTF
>-|TRBV6-5|-|TRBJ2-5
TGTGCCAGCAGTTACGTCAGGCAAGAGACCCAGTACTTC
CASSYVRQETQYF
>-|TRBV7-3|-|TRBJ2-2
TGTGCCAGCAGCTTAACACGGGCGAACACCGGGGAGCTGTTTTTT
CASSLTRANTGELFF
>-|TRBV5-8|-|TRBJ2-2
TGTGCCAGCAGCTTAATAGGGAGGACCGGGGAGCTGTTTTTT
CASSLIGRTGELFF
>-|TRBV19|TRBD1|TRBJ1-1
TGTGCCAGTAGTTCACAGGGGGATGGAAACACTGAAGCTTTCTTT
CASSSQGDGNTEAFF
>-|TRBV27|-|TRBJ2-5
TGTGCCAGCAGTTGGAAAGGGGGTGAGACCCAGTACTTC
CASSWKGGETQYF
>-|TRBV5-4|TRBD2|TRBJ2-7
TGTGCCAGCAGCTCCCGGGAGGGCCTTCCTGCCGAGCAGTACTTC
CASSSREGLPAEQYF
>-|TRBV5-4|-|TRBJ1-5
TGTGCCAGCAGCCTACAGGGCCCTAATCAGCCCCAGCATTTT
CASSLQGPNQPQHF
>-|TRBV5-4|TRBD1|TRBJ2-7
TGTGCCAGCAGCTGGGGACAGGGGCGCTTGGAGCAGTACTTC
CASSWGQGRLEQYF
>-|TRBV5-1|-|TRBJ2-5
TGCGCCAGCAGGTCAGGGGCGGAGACCCAGTACTTC
CASRSGAETQYF
>few|TRBV4-2|TRBD2|TRBJ2-2
TGTGCCAGCAGCCTGACACCTAGCCCGTCTACTAGCGGGGGGTTGGGCACCGGGGAGCTGTTTTTT
CASSLTPSPSTSGGLGTGELFF
>-|TRBV5-1|TRBD2|TRBJ2-7
TGCGCCAGCAGCTCAACCGGGACTAGTCCACAGCAGTACTTC
CASSSTGTSPQQYF
>-|TRBV21-1|-|TRBJ2-7
TGTGCCAGCAGCACTCAGGCGGGACTAGCGGGCTCCTACGAGCAGTACTTC
CASSTQAGLAGSYEQYF
>-|TRBV6-2/TRBV6-3|-|TRBJ1-5
TGTGCCAGCAGTTACATTCCGCGGGGACGGAGCAATCAGCCCCAGCATTTT
CASSYIPRGRSNQPQHF
>-|TRBV7-2|TRBD1|TRBJ2-7
TGTGCCAGCAGCTTTCAGGGGACAGACCCTATGCCGCAGTACTTC
CASSFQGTDPMPQYF
>-|TRBV20-1|TRBD2|TRBJ2-1
TGCAGTGCTAGTTCAATTAGCGGGAACACGAGGTCCTACAATGAGCAGTTCTTC
CSASSISGNTRSYNEQFF
>-|TRBV6-5|-|TRBJ2-1
TGTGCCAGCAGTTACTCCGGGACACAATACAATGAGCAGTTCTTC
CASSYSGTQYNEQFF
>-|TRBV30|-|TRBJ2-3
TGTGCCAGGAGGGACAGCCCAAGTTTGGATACGCAGTATTTT
CARRDSPSLDTQYF
>-|TRBV5-1|TRBD1|TRBJ1-1
TGCGCCAGCATAACCGGGACAGGTAGCACTGAAGCTTTCTTT
CASITGTGSTEAFF
>-|TRBV13|TRBD1|TRBJ1-1
TGTGCCAGCCGGGGGACAGGGGTATTTCACACTGAAGCTTTCTTT
CASRGTGVFHTEAFF
>once|TRBV4-2|-|TRBJ1-2
TGTGCCAGCAGCCAAGATCAGGGGCCGCCTCAAAATGGCTACACCTTC
CASSQDQGPPQNGYTF
>-|TRBV6-2/TRBV6-3|TRBD1|TRBJ2-3
TGTGCCAGCAGTTCCTTAGGGGGCCTCCCAGATACGCAGTATTTT
CASSSLGGLPDTQYF
>-|TRBV7-2|TRBD2|TRBJ2-3
TGTGCCAGCAGCTTAGCGATTGCGGGGGGGGATACGCAGTATTTT
CASSLAIAGGDTQYF
>-|TRBV29-1|-|TRBJ1-2
TGCAGCGTTGAGCGGACAGCCGGGGGCTACACCTTC
CSVERTAGGYTF
>-|TRBV9|-|TRBJ2-1
TGTGCCAGCAGCGTTGAATATGGGACTTACAATGAGCAGTTCTTC
CASSVEYGTYNEQFF
>-|TRBV4-2|TRBD2|TRBJ2-3
TGTGCCAGCAGCTACAAGGCGGGGGGGCCGGCAGATACGCAGTATTTT
CASSYKAGGPADTQYF
>-|TRBV7-9|-|TRBJ1-2
TGTGCCAGCAGCTTAGTTCAGGGCGTTATCGGTAACTATGGCTACACCTTC
CASSLVQGVIGNYGYTF
>-|TRBV19|TRBD1|TRBJ1-5
TGTGCCAGCACTACCCAGGGGGCGAAACAGCCCCAGCATTTT
CASTTQGAKQPQHF
>-|TRBV10-3|-|TRBJ2-1
TGTGCCATCAGTTCCAGCGGTAAAAGTGAGCAGTTCTTC
CAISSSGKSEQFF
>-|TRBV18|TRBD2|TRBJ2-7
TGTGCCAGCTCACCTTCGAGCGGGAGCTCCTACGAGCAGTACTTC
CASSPSSGSSYEQYF